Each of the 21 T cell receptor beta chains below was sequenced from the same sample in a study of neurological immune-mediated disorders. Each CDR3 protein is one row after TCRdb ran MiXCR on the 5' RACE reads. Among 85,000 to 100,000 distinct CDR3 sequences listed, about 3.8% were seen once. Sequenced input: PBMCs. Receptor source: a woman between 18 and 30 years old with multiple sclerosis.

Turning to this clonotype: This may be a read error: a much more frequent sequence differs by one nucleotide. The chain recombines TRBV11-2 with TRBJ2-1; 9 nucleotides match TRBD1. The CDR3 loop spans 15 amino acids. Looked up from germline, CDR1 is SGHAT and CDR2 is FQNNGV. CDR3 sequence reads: CASSWTGVLSNDQFF. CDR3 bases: TGTGCCAGCAGCTGGACAGGGGTCCTATCCAATGATCAGTTCTTC.

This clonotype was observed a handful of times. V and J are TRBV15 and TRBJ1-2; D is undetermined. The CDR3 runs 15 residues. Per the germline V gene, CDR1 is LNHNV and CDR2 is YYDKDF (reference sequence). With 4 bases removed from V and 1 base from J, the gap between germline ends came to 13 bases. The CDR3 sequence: CATSNKMGLNYGYTF. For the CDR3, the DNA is TGTGCCACCAGCAATAAAATGGGCCTTAACTATGGCTACACCTTC.

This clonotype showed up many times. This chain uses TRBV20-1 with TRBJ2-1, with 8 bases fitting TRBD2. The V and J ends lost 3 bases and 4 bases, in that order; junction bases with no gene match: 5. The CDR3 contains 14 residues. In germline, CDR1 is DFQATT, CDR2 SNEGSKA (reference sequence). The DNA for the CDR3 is TGCAGTGCTAGCCTTGGGACTAGATACAATGAGCAGTTCTTC. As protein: CSASLGTRYNEQFF.

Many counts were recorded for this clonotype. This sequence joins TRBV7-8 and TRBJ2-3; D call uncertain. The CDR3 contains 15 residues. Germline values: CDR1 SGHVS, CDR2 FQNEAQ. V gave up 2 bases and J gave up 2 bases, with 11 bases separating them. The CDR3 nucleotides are TGTGCCAGCAGCTTAAGAGTACCCCCCACAGATACGCAGTATTTT. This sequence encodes CASSLRVPPTDTQYF.

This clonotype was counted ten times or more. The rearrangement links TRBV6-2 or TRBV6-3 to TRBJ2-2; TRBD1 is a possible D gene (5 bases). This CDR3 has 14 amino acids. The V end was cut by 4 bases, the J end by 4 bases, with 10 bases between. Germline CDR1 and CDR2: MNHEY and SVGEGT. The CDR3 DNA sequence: TGTGCCAGCAGTTTAGGGGCCTTCACCGGGGAGCTGTTTTTT. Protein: CASSLGAFTGELFF.

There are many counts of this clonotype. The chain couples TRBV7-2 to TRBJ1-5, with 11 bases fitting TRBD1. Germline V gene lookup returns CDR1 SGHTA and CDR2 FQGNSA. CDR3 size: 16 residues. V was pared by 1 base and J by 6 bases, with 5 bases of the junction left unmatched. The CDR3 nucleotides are TGTGCCAGCAGCTTAGGGCCCGGGACAGGGGGTCAGCCCCAGCATTTT. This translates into CASSLGPGTGGQPQHF.

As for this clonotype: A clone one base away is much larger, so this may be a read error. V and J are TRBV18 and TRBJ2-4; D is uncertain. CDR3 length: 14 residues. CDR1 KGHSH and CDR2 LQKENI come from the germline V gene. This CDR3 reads CASSPDSIKKIQYF. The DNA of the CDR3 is TGTGCCAGCTCACCGGATAGTATCAAAAAAATTCAGTACTTC.

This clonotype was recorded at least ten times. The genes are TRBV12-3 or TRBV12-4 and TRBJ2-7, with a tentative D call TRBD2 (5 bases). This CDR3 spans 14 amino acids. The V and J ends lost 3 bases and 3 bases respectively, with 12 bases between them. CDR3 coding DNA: TGTGCCAGCAGTTTCAACAGCGGAAACTACGAGCAGTACTTC. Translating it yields CASSFNSGNYEQYF.

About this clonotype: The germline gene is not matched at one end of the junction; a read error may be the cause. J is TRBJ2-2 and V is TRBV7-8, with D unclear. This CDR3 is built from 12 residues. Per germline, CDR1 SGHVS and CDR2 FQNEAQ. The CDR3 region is CDSSTAPGELFF. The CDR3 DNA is TGTGACAGCAGCACAGCCCCCGGGGAGCTGTTTTTT.

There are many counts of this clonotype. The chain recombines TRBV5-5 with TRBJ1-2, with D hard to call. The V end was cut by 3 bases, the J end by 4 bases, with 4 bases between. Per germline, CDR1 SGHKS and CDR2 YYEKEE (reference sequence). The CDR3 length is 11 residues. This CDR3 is CASSSTYGYTF. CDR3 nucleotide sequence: TGTGCCAGCAGCTCCACCTATGGCTACACCTTC.

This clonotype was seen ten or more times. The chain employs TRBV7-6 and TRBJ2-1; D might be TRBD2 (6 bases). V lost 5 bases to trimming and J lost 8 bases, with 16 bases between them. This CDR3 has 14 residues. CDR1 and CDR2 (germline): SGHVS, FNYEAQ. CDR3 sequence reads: CASSIAGWGDEQFF. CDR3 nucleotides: TGTGCCAGCAGCATTGCAGGGTGGGGGGATGAGCAGTTCTTC.

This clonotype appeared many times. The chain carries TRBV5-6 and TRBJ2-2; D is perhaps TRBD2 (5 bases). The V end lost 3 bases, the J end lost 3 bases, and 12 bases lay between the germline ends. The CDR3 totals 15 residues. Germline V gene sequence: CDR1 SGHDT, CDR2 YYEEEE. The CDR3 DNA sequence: TGTGCCAGCAGCTCCGGGATCGAGGACACCGGGGAGCTGTTTTTT. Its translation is CASSSGIEDTGELFF. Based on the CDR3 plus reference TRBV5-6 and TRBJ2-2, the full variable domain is DAGVTQSPTHLIKTRGQQVTLRCSPKSGHDTVSWYQQALGQGPQFIFQYYEEEERQRGNFPDRFSGHQFPNYSSELNVNALLLGDSALYLCASSSGIEDTGELFFGEGSRLTVL.

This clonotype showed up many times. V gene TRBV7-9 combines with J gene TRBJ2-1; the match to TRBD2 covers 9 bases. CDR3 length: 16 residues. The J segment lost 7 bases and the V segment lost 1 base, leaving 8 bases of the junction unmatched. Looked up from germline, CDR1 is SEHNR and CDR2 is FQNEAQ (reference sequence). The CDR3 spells CASSLVAGGLGNEQFF. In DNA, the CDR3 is TGTGCCAGCAGCTTAGTTGCGGGGGGGCTGGGGAATGAGCAGTTCTTC.

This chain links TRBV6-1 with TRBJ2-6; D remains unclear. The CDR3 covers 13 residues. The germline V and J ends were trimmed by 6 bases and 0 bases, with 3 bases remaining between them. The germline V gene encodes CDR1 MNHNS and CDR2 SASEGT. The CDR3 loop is CASRGSGANVLTF. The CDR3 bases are TGTGCCAGCAGGGGCTCTGGGGCCAACGTCCTGACTTTC.

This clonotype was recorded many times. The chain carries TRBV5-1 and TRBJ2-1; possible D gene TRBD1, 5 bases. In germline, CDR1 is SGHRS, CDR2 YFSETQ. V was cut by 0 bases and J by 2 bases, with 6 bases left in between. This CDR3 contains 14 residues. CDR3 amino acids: CASSLEGPYNEQFF. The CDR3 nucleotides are TGCGCCAGCAGCTTGGAGGGGCCCTACAATGAGCAGTTCTTC.

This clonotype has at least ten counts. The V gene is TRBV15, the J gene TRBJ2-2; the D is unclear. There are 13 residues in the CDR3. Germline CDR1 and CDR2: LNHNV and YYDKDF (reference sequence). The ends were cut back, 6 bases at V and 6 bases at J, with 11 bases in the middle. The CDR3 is CATSRAAAGELFF. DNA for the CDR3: TGTGCCACCAGTCGGGCGGCCGCCGGGGAGCTGTTTTTT.

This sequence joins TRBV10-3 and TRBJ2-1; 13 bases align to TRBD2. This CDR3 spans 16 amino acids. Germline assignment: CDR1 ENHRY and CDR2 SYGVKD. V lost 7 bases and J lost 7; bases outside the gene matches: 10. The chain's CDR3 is CAITGTSGAGGNEQFF. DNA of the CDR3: TGTGCCATCACTGGGACTAGCGGGGCGGGCGGTAATGAGCAGTTCTTC.

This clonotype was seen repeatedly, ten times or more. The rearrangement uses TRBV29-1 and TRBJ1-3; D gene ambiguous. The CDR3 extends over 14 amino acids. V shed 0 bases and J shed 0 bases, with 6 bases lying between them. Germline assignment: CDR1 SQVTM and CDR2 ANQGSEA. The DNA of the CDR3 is TGCAGCGTTGAAGACCAAAGCTCTGGAAACACCATATATTTT. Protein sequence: CSVEDQSSGNTIYF. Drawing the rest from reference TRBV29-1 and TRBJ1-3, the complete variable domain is SAVISQKPSRDICQRGTSLTIQCQVDSQVTMMFWYRQQPGQSLTLIATANQGSEATYESGFVIDKFPISRPNLTFSTLTVSNMSPEDSSIYLCSVEDQSSGNTIYFGEGSWLTVV.

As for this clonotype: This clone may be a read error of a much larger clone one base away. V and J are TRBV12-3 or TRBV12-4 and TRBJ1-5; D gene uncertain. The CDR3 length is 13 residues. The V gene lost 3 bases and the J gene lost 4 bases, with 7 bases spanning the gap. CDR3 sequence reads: CASSFGQNQPQHF. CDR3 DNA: TGTGCCAGCAGTTTCGGTCAAAATCAGCCCCAGCATTTT.

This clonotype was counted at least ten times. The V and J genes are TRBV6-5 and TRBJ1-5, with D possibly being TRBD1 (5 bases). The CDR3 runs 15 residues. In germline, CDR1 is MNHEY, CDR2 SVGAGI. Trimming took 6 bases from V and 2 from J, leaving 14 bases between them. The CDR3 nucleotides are TGTGCCAGCAGAAAGCTCGGAGGGGGCAATCAGCCCCAGCATTTT. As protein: CASRKLGGGNQPQHF.

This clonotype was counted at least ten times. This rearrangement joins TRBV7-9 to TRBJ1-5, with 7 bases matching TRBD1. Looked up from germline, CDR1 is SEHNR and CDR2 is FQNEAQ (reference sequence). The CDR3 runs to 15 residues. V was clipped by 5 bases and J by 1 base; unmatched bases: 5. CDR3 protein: CASSQGTASNQPQHF. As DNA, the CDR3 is TGTGCCAGCAGCCAAGGGACAGCGAGCAATCAGCCCCAGCATTTT.